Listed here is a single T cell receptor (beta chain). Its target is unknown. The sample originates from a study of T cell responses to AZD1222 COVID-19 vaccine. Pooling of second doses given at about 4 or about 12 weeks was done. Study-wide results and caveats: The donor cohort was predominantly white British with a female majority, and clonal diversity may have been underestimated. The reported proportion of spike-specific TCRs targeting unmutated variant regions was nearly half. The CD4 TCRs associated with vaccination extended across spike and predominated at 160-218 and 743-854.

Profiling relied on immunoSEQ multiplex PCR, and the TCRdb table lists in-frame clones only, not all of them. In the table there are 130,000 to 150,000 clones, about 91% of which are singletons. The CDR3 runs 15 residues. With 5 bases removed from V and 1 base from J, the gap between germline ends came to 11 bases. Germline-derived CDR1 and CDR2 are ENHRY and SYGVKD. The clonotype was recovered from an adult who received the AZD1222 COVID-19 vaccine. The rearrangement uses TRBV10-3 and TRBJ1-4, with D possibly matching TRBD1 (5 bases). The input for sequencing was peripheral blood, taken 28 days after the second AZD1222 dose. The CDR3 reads CAISRKGETNEKLFF. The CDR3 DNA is TGTGCCATCAGTCGGAAAGGGGAAACTAATGAAAAACTGTTTTTT.